Each of the 4 T cell receptor beta chains below was sequenced from the same sample in a study of blood T cells in healthy people across ages. Primed by a sample-barcoded 5' primer and a J-beta primer mix, a second PCR proceeded for roughly 6 to 12 cycles. TCRdb reanalysed the 5' RACE reads using MiXCR and keeps one entry per CDR3 protein. Here the sample spans hundreds of thousands of distinct CDR3 sequences, about 56% being singletons. Sequencing input: blood. The receptors here all came from a man in his forties in good health.

This clonotype appeared once. V usage is TRBV29-1 and J usage is TRBJ1-1; tentatively, D is TRBD1 (6 bases). V was trimmed by 4 bases and J by 8 bases, leaving 17 bases between them. Germline V gene lookup returns CDR1 SQVTM and CDR2 ANQGSEA. The CDR3 has 13 residues. CDR3 nucleotides: TGCAGCGTTGTAGGGGGTGGCGGATCGGAAGCTTTCTTT. This codes for CSVVGGGGSEAFF.

The chain has TRBV2 and TRBJ2-1, with a weak D call TRBD1 (5 bases). Germline CDR1 SNHLY, CDR2 FYNNEI. The CDR3 length is 12 residues. V was clipped by 8 bases and J by 7 bases, with 12 bases between them. The CDR3 here is CASGSTENEQFF. In DNA form, the CDR3 reads TGTGCCAGCGGATCGACAGAAAATGAGCAGTTCTTC.

The chain recombines TRBV5-1 with TRBJ2-5; D unresolved. Looked up from germline, CDR1 is SGHRS and CDR2 is YFSETQ. The length of the CDR3 is 15 residues. V was shortened by 0 bases and J by 11 bases, with 20 bases between the two germline ends. Written as DNA, the CDR3 is TGCGCCAGCAGCTTGGAAGCTGGCCAACTATTTGAGCAGTACTTC. This gives the protein CASSLEAGQLFEQYF. The full variable domain, completed using reference TRBV5-1 and TRBJ2-5, is KAGVTQTPRYLIKTRGQQVTLSCSPISGHRSVSWYQQTPGQGLQFLFEYFSETQRNKGNFPGRFSGRQFSNSRSEMNVSTLELGDSALYLCASSLEAGQLFEQYFGPGTRLLVL.

The genes are TRBV6-5 and TRBJ2-7; 7 nucleotides match TRBD1. Germline-derived CDR1 and CDR2 are MNHEY and SVGAGI. V was clipped by 2 bases and J by 7 bases; unmatched bases: 17. The CDR3 is made up of 17 amino acids. CDR3 loop: CASSYETGPSFYNEQYF. CDR3 bases: TGTGCCAGCAGTTACGAGACAGGGCCCAGCTTCTACAATGAGCAGTACTTC.